The clone carrying this T cell receptor (beta chain) appeared many times. The sample contains more than one DNA sequence encoding this CDR3. Germline CDR1 SEHNR, CDR2 FQNEAQ (reference sequence). CDR3 size: 13 residues. Germline trimming cut 5 bases from V and 5 bases from J; bases unmatched to any gene: 2. This sample is part of a study of blood T cell repertoires in COVID-19. Study summary: Researchers got acute and convalescent COVID-19 samples from the United States, Italy and Spain. T cells, B-cell-depleted T cells, or PBMCs supplied cDNA or gDNA.

Original analysis: Amplification from reference gene primers served as the basis for estimated nucleated cell counts. Method: immunoSEQ multiplex PCR; TCRdb's copy keeps in-frame clones and lacks some. Clonal size and the V and J genes are those of that table, whereas D and trimming came from the DNA. Counted here are 55,000 to 70,000 clones, under 85% occurring once; the ten biggest clones make up roughly 3.6%. Sample: peripheral blood. The TCR comes from an elderly woman with acute or convalescent COVID-19. V and J are TRBV7-9 and TRBJ2-1, with TRBD2 matching 8 bases. The chain's CDR3 is CASSLSGNNEQFF. CDR3 DNA: TGTGCCAGCAGCCTTAGCGGGAACAATGAGCAGTTCTTC. The entire variable domain, with the rest obtained from reference TRBV7-9 and TRBJ2-1, is as follows: DTGVSQNPRHKITKRGQNVTFRCDPISEHNRLYWYRQTLGQGPEFLTYFQNEAQLEKSRLLSDRFSAERPKGSFSTLEIQRTEQGDSAMYLCASSLSGNNEQFFGPGTRLTVL.